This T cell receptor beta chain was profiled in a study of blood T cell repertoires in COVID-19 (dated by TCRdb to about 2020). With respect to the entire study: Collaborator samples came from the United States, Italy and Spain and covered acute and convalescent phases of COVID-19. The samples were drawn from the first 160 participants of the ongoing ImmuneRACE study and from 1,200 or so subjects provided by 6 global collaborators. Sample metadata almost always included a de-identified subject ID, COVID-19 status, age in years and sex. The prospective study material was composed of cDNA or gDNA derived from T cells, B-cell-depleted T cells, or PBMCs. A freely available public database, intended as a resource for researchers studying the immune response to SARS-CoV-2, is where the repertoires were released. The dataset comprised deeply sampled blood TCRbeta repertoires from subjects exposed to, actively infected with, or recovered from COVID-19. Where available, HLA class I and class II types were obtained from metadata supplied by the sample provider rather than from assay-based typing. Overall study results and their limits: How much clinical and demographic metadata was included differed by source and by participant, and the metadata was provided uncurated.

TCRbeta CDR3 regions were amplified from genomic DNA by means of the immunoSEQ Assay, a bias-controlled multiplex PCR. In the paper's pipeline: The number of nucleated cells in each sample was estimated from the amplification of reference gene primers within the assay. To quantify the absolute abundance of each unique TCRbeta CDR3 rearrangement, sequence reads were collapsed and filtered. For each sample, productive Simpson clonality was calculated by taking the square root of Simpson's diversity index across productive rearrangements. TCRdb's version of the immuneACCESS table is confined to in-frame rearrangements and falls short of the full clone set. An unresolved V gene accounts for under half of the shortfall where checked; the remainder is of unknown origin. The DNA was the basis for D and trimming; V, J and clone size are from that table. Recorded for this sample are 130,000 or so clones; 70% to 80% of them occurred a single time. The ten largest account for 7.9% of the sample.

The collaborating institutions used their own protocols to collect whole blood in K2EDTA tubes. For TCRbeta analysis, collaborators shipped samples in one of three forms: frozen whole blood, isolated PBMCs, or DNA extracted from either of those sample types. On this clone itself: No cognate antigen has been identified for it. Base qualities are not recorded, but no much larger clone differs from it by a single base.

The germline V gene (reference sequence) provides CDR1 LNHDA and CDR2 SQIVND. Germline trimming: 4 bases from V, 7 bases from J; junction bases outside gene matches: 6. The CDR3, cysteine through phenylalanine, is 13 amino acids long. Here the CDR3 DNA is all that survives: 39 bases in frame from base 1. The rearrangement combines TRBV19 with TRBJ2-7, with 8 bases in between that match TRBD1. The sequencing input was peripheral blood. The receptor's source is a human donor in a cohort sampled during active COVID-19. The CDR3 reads CASSKDRAGEQYF. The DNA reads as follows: TGTGCCAGTAGTAAGGACAGGGCCGGGGAGCAGTACTTC.